The clone carrying this T cell receptor beta chain was found once. The CDR3 length is 12 residues. Trimming left V 6 bases short and J 0 bases short, with 5 bases between. Cohort allocation depended upon clinical history that participants reported. These data belong to a study of blood T cell repertoires in COVID-19. Clones were read by immunoSEQ multiplex PCR, and TCRdb kept only the in-frame ones, dropping some. Among hundreds of thousands of clones listed, approximately 85% were seen once. The rearrangement links TRBV12-3 or TRBV12-4 to TRBJ1-1; D might be TRBD1 (5 bases). Sequenced material: PBMCs or T cells enriched from blood (not recorded which). The source of this sequence is a woman aged 50 to 65 with acute COVID-19. CDR3 nucleotide sequence: TGTGCCAGCAGACAGGTGAACACTGAAGCTTTCTTT. Its translation: CASRQVNTEAFF.